This TCR beta chain stems from a study of blood T cells in healthy people across ages. A sample-barcoded 5' primer and a J-beta primer mix were used in a second PCR of about 7 to 11 cycles. TCRdb passed the 5' RACE reads through MiXCR, listing each CDR3 protein once. The sample shows 600,000 to 650,000 distinct CDR3 sequences, around 54% of them seen only once. The source material was blood. The source of this sequence is a man in his sixties in good health.

The CDR3 DNA follows: TGCGCCAGCAAACGACAGGCGAACACTGAAGCTTTCTTT. As protein: CASKRQANTEAFF. The V call is TRBV10-2, the J call TRBJ1-1; the D gene is possibly TRBD1 (6 bases). Germline CDR1 is WSHSY and CDR2 is SAAADI. CDR3 length: 13 amino acids. V was clipped by 7 bases and J by 1 base, with 10 bases between them.